This TCR beta chain was identified during a study of T cell repertoires in cytomegalovirus infection. Study in general: HLA-C-restricted CMV epitopes, recently identified, and well-studied HLA-B-restricted ones were used by the study. The public TCR beta signatures pointed to both CMV infection and matching HLA type.

The ends were cut back, 5 bases at V and 3 bases at J, with 11 bases in the middle. Germline V gene sequence: CDR1 DFQATT, CDR2 SNEGSKA (reference sequence). The CDR3 is 12 residues long. About this clonotype: Antigen unknown.

Study-level points and caveats: The response measured ex vivo was dominated by TCR beta clonotypes (HLA-C-restricted and CMV-specific).

TCRdb reanalysed the reads using MiXCR and keeps one entry per CDR3 protein. The repertoire holds approximately 81,000 distinct CDR3 sequences, with roughly a quarter as singletons. V and J are TRBV20-1 and TRBJ2-7; perhaps TRBD1 as D (5 bases). The material sequenced was CD8+ T cells from cultured PBMCs, taken from culture after CMV antigen stimulation. The TCR originated in a human donor in good health (CMV status not recorded). Some clones in this sample may be carry-over from other donors' samples. The CDR3 here is CSADDRDYEQYF. DNA of the CDR3: TGCAGTGCTGATGACAGAGACTACGAGCAGTACTTC.